This TCR beta chain emerged from a study of CD8+CD57+ T cells in acquired aplastic anemia. CDR3 and TCR beta VDJ profiling relied on a genomic DNA template. TCRdb ran MiXCR on the reads and lists one entry per CDR3 protein. The sample holds roughly 64,000 distinct CDR3 sequences, about 56% seen once. Trimming at V came to 10 bases and at J to 7 bases, leaving 16 bases not matched to a gene. CDR1 is ENHRY, CDR2 SYGVKD, per germline. This CDR3 spans 15 amino acids. Sequencing input: sorted CD4+, CD8+, or CD8+CD57+ T cells (not recorded which) from PBMCs. The J gene is TRBJ2-1, the V gene TRBV10-3; TRBD1 matches at 7 bases. The source is a human donor in good health, serving as a control. CDR3 in amino acids: CATRDSSYGGNEQFF. DNA of the CDR3: TGTGCCACCAGGGACAGCTCGTATGGTGGAAATGAGCAGTTCTTC.